The 10 T cell receptor beta chains below come from one sample, sequenced in a study of B cell selection in AIRE deficiency. Repertoires were generated with immunoSEQ multiplex PCR, while TCRdb's copy carries only in-frame clones and drops some. Of roughly 26,000 clones in the sample, around 92% were seen once. Sorted regulatory T cells were CD4-positive, CD25-high and CD127-low or negative. Sequencing was carried out using CD4+CD25+ Tregs sorted from PBMCs. These receptor sequences come from a human donor in good health.

V and J are TRBV5-1 and TRBJ2-5; a weak D match, TRBD2 (6 bases). V lost 4 bases to trimming and J lost 5 bases, with 21 bases between them. There are 16 residues in the CDR3. Germline values: CDR1 SGHRS, CDR2 YFSETQ. CDR3 residues: CASSPSVLGGRETQYF. CDR3 nucleotides: TGCGCCAGCAGCCCCTCGGTCCTGGGGGGACGGGAGACCCAGTACTTC.

The CDR3 spells CASSPGPAYEQYF. The CDR3 DNA is TGCGCCAGCAGTCCGGGCCCCGCCTACGAGCAGTACTTC. This rearrangement joins TRBV5-1 to TRBJ2-7; D call uncertain. The CDR3 is made up of 13 amino acids. Germline CDR1 is SGHRS and CDR2 is YFSETQ. The V gene lost 5 bases and the J gene lost 2 bases, with 11 bases spanning the gap.

In its sample, this clone was seen a few times. The chain links TRBV10-3 to TRBJ1-5; tentative D call: TRBD1 (6 bases). The CDR3 loop spans 16 amino acids. Germline V lookup: CDR1 ENHRY, CDR2 SYGVKD. V lost 3 bases and J lost 6, with 18 bases in between. The CDR3 nucleotides are TGTGCCATCAGTGAAGGAACAGGGAGGGGCGGTCAGCCCCAGCATTTT. This translates into CAISEGTGRGGQPQHF.

V gene TRBV28 combines with J gene TRBJ1-2, with D possibly TRBD1 on 6 matching bases. V was clipped by 2 bases and J by 7 bases, with 14 bases between them. This CDR3 contains 14 residues. The germline gives CDR1 MDHEN, CDR2 SYDVKM. CDR3 loop: CASSLRARGGGYTF. Written as DNA, the CDR3 is TGTGCCAGCAGTTTACGGGCCAGGGGCGGTGGCTACACCTTC.

The V gene is TRBV18, the J gene TRBJ1-4; 7 nucleotides match TRBD1. Trimming took 4 bases from V and 3 from J; bases not matched to a gene: 2. Germline CDR1 KGHSH, CDR2 LQKENI. The CDR3 loop spans 14 amino acids. The DNA for the CDR3 is TGTGCCAGCTCACGAGGGACAGCTAATGAAAAACTGTTTTTT. It yields the protein CASSRGTANEKLFF.

The rearrangement links TRBV28 to TRBJ1-2, with TRBD1 matching over 8 bases. V dropped 6 bases and J dropped 2; count of bases not matched to a gene: 8. The CDR3 has 15 residues. The V gene's germline CDR1 is MDHEN and CDR2 SYDVKM. CDR3 residues: CASSPAGQGNYGYTF. DNA for the CDR3: TGTGCCAGCAGCCCGGCCGGACAGGGCAACTATGGCTACACCTTC.

The V and J genes are TRBV28 and TRBJ2-7, with no clear D. The CDR3 runs 12 residues. V lost 5 bases, J lost 6 bases, and 11 bases lay in between. Germline CDR1 and CDR2: MDHEN and SYDVKM. CDR3 bases: TGTGCCAGCAGTAGACACCTTTTCGAGCAGTACTTC. Encoded protein: CASSRHLFEQYF.

The V call is TRBV18, the J call TRBJ2-6; D ambiguous. Germline CDR1 KGHSH, CDR2 LQKENI. CDR3 size: 13 residues. V dropped 10 bases and J dropped 3 bases, with 10 bases sitting between them. The CDR3 loop is CATGLGGANVLTF. In DNA form, the CDR3 reads TGTGCCACCGGCCTCGGTGGGGCCAACGTCCTGACTTTC.

The V call is TRBV11-2, the J call TRBJ2-3, with 11 bases aligning to TRBD2. Germline V CDR1 and CDR2: SGHAT, FQNNGV. Trimming took 5 bases from V and 4 from J; bases not matched to a gene: 5. The CDR3 has 15 amino acids. CDR3 coding DNA: TGTGCCAGCAGCATAGCGGGGGGGCCCGCAGATACGCAGTATTTT. Protein: CASSIAGGPADTQYF.

The V call is TRBV7-9, the J call TRBJ2-6, with 9 bases lining up with TRBD1. CDR3 size: 18 residues. Germline V gives CDR1 SEHNR, CDR2 FQNEAQ (reference sequence). Trimming took 5 bases from V and 3 from J; bases not matched to a gene: 11. CDR3 region: CASSLGDRAYGGANVLTF. In DNA, the CDR3 is TGTGCCAGCAGCCTTGGGGACAGGGCATACGGTGGGGCCAACGTCCTGACTTTC.